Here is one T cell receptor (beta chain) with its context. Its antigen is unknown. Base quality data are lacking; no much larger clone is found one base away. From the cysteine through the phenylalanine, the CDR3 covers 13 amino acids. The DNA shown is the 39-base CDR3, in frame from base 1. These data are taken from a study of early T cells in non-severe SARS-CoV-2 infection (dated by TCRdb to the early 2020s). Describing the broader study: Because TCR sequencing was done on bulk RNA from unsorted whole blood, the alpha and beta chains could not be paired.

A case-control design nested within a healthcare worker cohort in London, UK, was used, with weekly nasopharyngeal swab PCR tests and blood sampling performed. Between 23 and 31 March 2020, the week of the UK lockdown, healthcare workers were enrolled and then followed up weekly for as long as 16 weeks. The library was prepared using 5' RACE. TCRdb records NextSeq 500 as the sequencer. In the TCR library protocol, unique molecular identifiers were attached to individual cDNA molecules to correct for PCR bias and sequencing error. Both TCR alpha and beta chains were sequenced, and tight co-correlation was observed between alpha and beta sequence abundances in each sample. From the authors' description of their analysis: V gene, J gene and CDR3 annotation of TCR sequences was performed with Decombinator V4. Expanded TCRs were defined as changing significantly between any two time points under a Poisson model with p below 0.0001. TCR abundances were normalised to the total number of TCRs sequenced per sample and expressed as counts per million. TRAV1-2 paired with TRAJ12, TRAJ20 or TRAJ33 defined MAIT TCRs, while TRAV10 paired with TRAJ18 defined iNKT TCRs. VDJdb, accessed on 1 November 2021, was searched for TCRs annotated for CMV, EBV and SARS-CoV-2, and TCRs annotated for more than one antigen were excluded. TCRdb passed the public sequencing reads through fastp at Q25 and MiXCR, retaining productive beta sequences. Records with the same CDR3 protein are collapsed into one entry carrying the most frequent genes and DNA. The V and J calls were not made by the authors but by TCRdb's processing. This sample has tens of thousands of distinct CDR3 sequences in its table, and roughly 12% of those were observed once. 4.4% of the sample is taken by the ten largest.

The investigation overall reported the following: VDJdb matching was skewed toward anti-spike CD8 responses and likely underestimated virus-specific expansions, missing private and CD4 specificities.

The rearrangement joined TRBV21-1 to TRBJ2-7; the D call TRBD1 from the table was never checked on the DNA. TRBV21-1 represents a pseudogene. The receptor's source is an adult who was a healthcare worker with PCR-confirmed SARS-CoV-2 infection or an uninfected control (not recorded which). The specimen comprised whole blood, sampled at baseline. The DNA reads TGTGCCAGCAGCACCCTGGGGGGCTACGAGCAGTACTTC. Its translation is CASSTLGGYEQYF.